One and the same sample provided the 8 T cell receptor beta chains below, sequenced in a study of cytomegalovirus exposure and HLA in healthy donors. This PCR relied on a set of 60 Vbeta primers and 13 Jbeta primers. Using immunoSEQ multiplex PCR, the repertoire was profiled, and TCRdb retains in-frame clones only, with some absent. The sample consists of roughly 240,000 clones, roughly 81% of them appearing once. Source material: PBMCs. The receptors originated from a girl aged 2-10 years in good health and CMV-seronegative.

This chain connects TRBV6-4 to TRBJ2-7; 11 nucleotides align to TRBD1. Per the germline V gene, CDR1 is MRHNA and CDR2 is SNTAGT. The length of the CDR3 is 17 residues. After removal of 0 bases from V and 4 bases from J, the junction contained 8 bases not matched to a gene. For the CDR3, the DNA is TGTGCCAGCAGTGACTCGATTTCGGGACAGGGGGTGTACGAGCAGTACTTC. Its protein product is CASSDSISGQGVYEQYF.

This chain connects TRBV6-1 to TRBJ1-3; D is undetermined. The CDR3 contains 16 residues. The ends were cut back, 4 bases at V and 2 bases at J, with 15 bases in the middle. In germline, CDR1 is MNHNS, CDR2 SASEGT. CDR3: CASSASHLGTGNTIYF. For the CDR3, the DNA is TGTGCCAGCAGTGCTTCACACCTCGGGACTGGAAACACCATATATTTT.

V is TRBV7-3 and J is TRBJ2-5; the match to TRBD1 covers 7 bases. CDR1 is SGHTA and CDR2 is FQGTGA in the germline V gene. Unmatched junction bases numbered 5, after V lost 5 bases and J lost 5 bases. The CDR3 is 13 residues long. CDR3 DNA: TGTGCCAGCAGCCCCGACAGGGCCGAGACCCAGTACTTC. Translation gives CASSPDRAETQYF.

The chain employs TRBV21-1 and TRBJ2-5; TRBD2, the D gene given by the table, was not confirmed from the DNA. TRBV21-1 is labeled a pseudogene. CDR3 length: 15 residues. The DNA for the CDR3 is TGTGCCCGGGAAAAGGGTAGCGGGGCCGTCGAGACCCAGTACTTC. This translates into CAREKGSGAVETQYF.

Written as DNA, the CDR3 is TGTGCCAGCAGTCTACAGGGGGCGTACGAGCAGTACTTC. It codes for CASSLQGAYEQYF. J is TRBJ2-7 and V is TRBV2; 9 bases align to TRBD1. The CDR3 extends over 13 amino acids. Germline V gene data show CDR1 as SNHLY and CDR2 as FYNNEI. V lost 5 bases and J lost 4; bases outside the gene matches: 3.

The CDR3 loop is CASSLGRTGYGYTF. The CDR3 DNA reads as TGTGCCAGCAGCTTAGGCAGGACAGGTTATGGCTACACCTTC. This sequence joins TRBV7-2 and TRBJ1-2; 7 bases are a match to TRBD1. The CDR3 runs to 14 residues. Germline loops: CDR1 SGHTA, CDR2 FQGNSA. J lost 5 bases, V lost 1 base, and 4 bases had no gene match. The full variable domain, completed using reference TRBV7-2 and TRBJ1-2, is GAGVSQSPSNKVTEKGKDVELRCDPISGHTALYWYRQSLGQGLEFLIYFQGNSAPDKSGLPSDRFSAERTGGSVSTLTIQRTQQEDSAVYLCASSLGRTGYGYTFGSGTRLTVV.

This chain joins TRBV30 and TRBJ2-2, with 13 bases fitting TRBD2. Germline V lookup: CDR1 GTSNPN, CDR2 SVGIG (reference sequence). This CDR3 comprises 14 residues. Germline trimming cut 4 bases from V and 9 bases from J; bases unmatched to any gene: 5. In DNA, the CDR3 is TGTGCCTGGAAAACTAGCGGGAGGGTAAGGGAGCTGTTTTTT. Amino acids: CAWKTSGRVRELFF.

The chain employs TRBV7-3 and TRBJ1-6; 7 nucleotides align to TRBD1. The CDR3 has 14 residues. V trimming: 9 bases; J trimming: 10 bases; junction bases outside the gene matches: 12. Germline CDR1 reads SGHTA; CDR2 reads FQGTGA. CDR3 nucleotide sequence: TGTGCCAGTTCCGCACAGGGGAAACTCTCACCCCTCCACTTT. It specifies CASSAQGKLSPLHF.